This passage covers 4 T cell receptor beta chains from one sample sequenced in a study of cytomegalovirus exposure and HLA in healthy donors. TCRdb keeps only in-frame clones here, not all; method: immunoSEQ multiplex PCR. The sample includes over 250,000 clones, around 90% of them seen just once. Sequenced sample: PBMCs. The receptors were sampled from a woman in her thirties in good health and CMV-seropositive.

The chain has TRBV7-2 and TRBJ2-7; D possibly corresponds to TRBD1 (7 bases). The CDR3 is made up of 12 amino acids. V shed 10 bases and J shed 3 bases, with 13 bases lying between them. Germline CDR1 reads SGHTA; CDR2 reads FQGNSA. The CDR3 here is CATGGQHYEQYF. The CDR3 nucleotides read TGTGCCACCGGGGGACAGCACTACGAGCAGTACTTC.

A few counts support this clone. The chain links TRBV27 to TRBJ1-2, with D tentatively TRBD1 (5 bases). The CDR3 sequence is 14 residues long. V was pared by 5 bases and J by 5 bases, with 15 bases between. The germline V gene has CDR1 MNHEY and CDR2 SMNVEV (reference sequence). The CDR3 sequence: CASSLSIGGYGYTF. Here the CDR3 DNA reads TGTGCCAGCAGTCTTTCAATCGGGGGGTATGGCTACACCTTC.

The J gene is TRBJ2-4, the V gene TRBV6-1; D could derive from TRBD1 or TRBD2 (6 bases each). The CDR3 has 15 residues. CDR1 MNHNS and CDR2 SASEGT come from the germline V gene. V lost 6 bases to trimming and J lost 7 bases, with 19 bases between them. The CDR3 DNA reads TGTGCCAGCAGGGCCCGTGGAGGGGGGTCCAACATTCAGTACTTC. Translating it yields CASRARGGGSNIQYF.

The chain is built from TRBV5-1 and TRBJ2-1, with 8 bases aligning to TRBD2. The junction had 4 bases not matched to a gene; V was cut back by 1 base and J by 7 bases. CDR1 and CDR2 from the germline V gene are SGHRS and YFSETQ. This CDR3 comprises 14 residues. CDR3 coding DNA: TGCGCCAGCAGCTTGCGGGAGGGCCGAAATGAGCAGTTCTTC. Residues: CASSLREGRNEQFF.